Listed here are 9 T cell receptor beta chains from one sample, sequenced in a study of cytomegalovirus exposure and HLA in healthy donors. PCR was performed using 60 Vbeta and 13 Jbeta primers. Here immunoSEQ multiplex PCR was the method, and the copy in TCRdb shows in-frame clones only, minus some. The sample lists approximately 170,000 clones, over 80% seen once, with approximately 1.3% in the top ten. The sequenced material came from PBMCs. The source of these receptors is a boy between 2 and 15 years old in good health and CMV-seronegative.

This clone was observed a few times. This chain uses TRBV19 with TRBJ2-1, with TRBD1 matching over 7 bases. The CDR3 runs 13 residues. V gave up 6 bases and J gave up 4 bases; unmatched junction bases: 3. CDR1 and CDR2 (germline): LNHDA, SQIVND (reference sequence). DNA of the CDR3: TGTGCCAGTAGGAGGGACAGTTACAATGAGCAGTTCTTC. Its translation: CASRRDSYNEQFF.

CDR3 protein: CASSYVARNTGELFF. The CDR3 DNA follows: TGTGCCAGCAGTTACGTAGCGAGGAACACCGGGGAGCTGTTTTTT. The chain combines TRBV6-5 with TRBJ2-2; possible D gene TRBD2, 5 bases. CDR1 is MNHEY and CDR2 is SVGAGI in the germline V gene. The length of the CDR3 is 15 residues. V shed 2 bases and J shed 1 base, with 8 bases lying between them.

The chain recombines TRBV5-1 with TRBJ2-5, with D maybe TRBD1 (6 bases). Germline CDR1 reads SGHRS; CDR2 reads YFSETQ. V was clipped by 0 bases and J by 1 base, with 19 bases between them. The CDR3 covers 18 residues. The CDR3 reads CASSLASVTGGLQETQYF. CDR3 nucleotide sequence: TGCGCCAGCAGCTTGGCCTCTGTGACAGGAGGTCTCCAAGAGACCCAGTACTTC.

The rearrangement uses TRBV19 and TRBJ1-3, with TRBD1 as a possible D gene (5 bases). CDR1 and CDR2 (germline): LNHDA, SQIVND (reference sequence). The ends were cut back, 4 bases at V and 0 bases at J, with 10 bases in the middle. CDR3 length equals 15 residues. The CDR3 loop reads CASSNYQGSGNTIYF. The CDR3, as DNA: TGTGCCAGTAGTAACTATCAGGGCTCTGGAAACACCATATATTTT.

This chain connects TRBV5-1 to TRBJ2-3; D is possibly TRBD2 (6 bases). Germline CDR1 SGHRS, CDR2 YFSETQ. CDR3 length: 14 amino acids. V was pared by 6 bases and J by 1 base, with 12 bases between. CDR3 sequence: CASTGLRGTDTQYF. DNA of the CDR3: TGCGCCAGCACGGGACTGCGGGGCACAGATACGCAGTATTTT.

This chain connects TRBV11-2 to TRBJ2-2; D is ambiguous. This CDR3 is built from 14 residues. V lost 8 bases to trimming and J lost 2 bases, with 12 bases between them. Per the germline V gene, CDR1 is SGHAT and CDR2 is FQNNGV. The CDR3 sequence is CASVTQANTGELFF. The CDR3 nucleotides read TGTGCCAGCGTTACCCAGGCTAACACCGGGGAGCTGTTTTTT.

The chain uses TRBV18 and TRBJ1-2; 7 bases align to TRBD1. Germline CDR1 reads KGHSH; CDR2 reads LQKENI. Trimming removed 3 bases from V and 4 bases from J; junction bases left unmatched: 8. This CDR3 spans 15 amino acids. CDR3 DNA: TGTGCCAGCTCACCCGACCGGGGGACAGCCTATGGCTACACCTTC. Amino acids: CASSPDRGTAYGYTF.

The chain recombines TRBV5-6 with TRBJ1-2; no clear D gene. Deletions cut 2 bases from V and 4 bases from J, with 15 bases between. The germline CDR1 and CDR2 sequences are SGHDT and YYEEEE. CDR3 size: 15 residues. The CDR3: CASSLSDWILYGYTF. CDR3 DNA: TGTGCCAGCAGCTTATCGGACTGGATACTCTATGGCTACACCTTC.

The CDR3 is CASSQGVQSQHF. The CDR3 DNA is TGTGCCAGCAGTCAGGGGGTCCAGTCCCAGCATTTT. This chain links TRBV2 with TRBJ1-5, with 7 nucleotides matching TRBD1. With 5 bases clipped from V and 11 bases from J, the junction kept 6 bases outside the gene matches. The CDR3 runs to 12 residues. From germline, CDR1 is SNHLY and CDR2 FYNNEI.